What follows are 14 T cell receptor beta chains derived from one specimen sequenced in a study of identical twins. TCRdb analysed the 5' RACE reads with MiXCR anew, one entry per CDR3 protein. The sample contains nearly 900,000 distinct CDR3 sequences, more than 9% of which appear only once. The same data also contributed to another study, on yellow fever vaccine responses in identical twins.

Sequencing was done on a sample of PBMCs. These receptors came from a woman aged 18-35 years in good health.

V gene TRBV11-2 combines with J gene TRBJ2-1; TRBD2 agrees at 9 bases. The V and J ends lost 0 bases and 1 base, in that order; junction bases with no gene match: 7. The germline gives CDR1 SGHAT, CDR2 FQNNGV. There are 18 residues in the CDR3. CDR3 DNA sequence: TGTGCCAGCAGCTTAGATCTTGTTAGCGGGAGATCCTACAATGAGCAGTTCTTC. This encodes CASSLDLVSGRSYNEQFF.

Many counts were recorded for this clonotype. This sequence joins TRBV28 and TRBJ2-2; TRBD1 aligns across 7 bases. The CDR3 length is 14 residues. Germline V lookup: CDR1 MDHEN, CDR2 SYDVKM. V lost 2 bases, J lost 7 bases, and 4 bases stayed unmatched. CDR3 in amino acids: CASSLDTGVGELFF. The CDR3, as DNA: TGTGCCAGCAGTTTAGATACAGGGGTCGGGGAGCTGTTTTTT.

V is TRBV29-1 and J is TRBJ2-7; 11 bases align to TRBD2. The CDR3 extends over 16 amino acids. CDR1 is SQVTM and CDR2 is ANQGSEA in the germline V gene. The junction had 11 bases not matched to a gene; V was cut back by 5 bases and J by 2 bases. The CDR3: CSVSGASGRFPYEQYF. The DNA for the CDR3 is TGCAGCGTTTCAGGAGCTAGCGGGAGGTTTCCCTACGAGCAGTACTTC.

This clonotype occurred a few times. This chain links TRBV11-2 with TRBJ1-4; possibly TRBD1 for D (6 bases). V was shortened by 2 bases and J by 6 bases, with 19 bases between the two germline ends. The V gene's germline CDR1 is SGHAT and CDR2 FQNNGV. CDR3 size: 17 residues. The CDR3 sequence is CASSLREGVPVYEKLFF. In DNA form, the CDR3 reads TGTGCCAGCAGCTTAAGGGAGGGGGTACCCGTTTATGAAAAACTGTTTTTT.

CDR3 in DNA: TGTGCCACCAGCAGAGGACCGAGCCAAGAGACCCAGTACTTC. This encodes CATSRGPSQETQYF. The rearrangement uses TRBV15 and TRBJ2-5; D unclear. The CDR3 length is 14 residues. Trimming took off 1 base at V and 1 base at J, with 7 bases between the two ends. In germline, CDR1 is LNHNV, CDR2 YYDKDF (reference sequence). Filled out from reference TRBV15 and TRBJ2-5, the complete variable domain reads DAMVIQNPRYQVTQFGKPVTLSCSQTLNHNVMYWYQQKSSQAPKLLFHYYDKDFNNEADTPDNFQSRRPNTSFCFLDIRSPGLGDTAMYLCATSRGPSQETQYFGPGTRLLVL.

In this sample, this clonotype turned up a few times. The V call is TRBV19, the J call TRBJ2-1, with 11 bases aligning to TRBD2. V was pared by 8 bases and J by 7 bases, with 10 bases of the junction left unmatched. Germline CDR1 LNHDA, CDR2 SQIVND (reference sequence). The CDR3 has 15 amino acids. The CDR3 region is CASVNSGGARNEQFF. CDR3 bases: TGTGCCAGTGTTAATAGCGGGGGGGCCCGGAATGAGCAGTTCTTC.

The chain combines TRBV5-1 with TRBJ2-3, with D unclear. The CDR3 has 16 residues. V lost 1 base and J 3 bases, leaving 15 bases between the germline ends. The germline gives CDR1 SGHRS, CDR2 YFSETQ. The CDR3 protein is CASSLSTATRTDTQYF. CDR3 coding DNA: TGCGCCAGCAGCTTGTCTACCGCAACTCGTACAGATACGCAGTATTTT.

This clonotype was seen repeatedly, ten times or more. This chain connects TRBV14 to TRBJ2-1; 9 bases line up with TRBD1. J gave up 10 bases and V 0 bases, and 7 bases lay outside the gene matches. The CDR3 runs to 15 residues. Germline V gene data show CDR1 as SGHDN and CDR2 as FVKESK. The CDR3 spells CASSQEGTGPLEQFF. In nucleotides, the CDR3 is TGTGCCAGCAGCCAAGAAGGGACAGGGCCTCTGGAGCAGTTCTTC.

V is TRBV20-1 and J is TRBJ1-5, with a weak D call TRBD1 (5 bases). This CDR3 region has 15 residues. Trimming shortened V by 3 bases and J by 4 bases, and 16 bases separated the two germline ends. Per germline, CDR1 DFQATT and CDR2 SNEGSKA (reference sequence). The CDR3 region is CSASPSGNSNQPQHF. The CDR3 region has the DNA TGCAGTGCTAGCCCCTCAGGGAACTCAAATCAGCCCCAGCATTTT.

This sequence joins TRBV10-3 and TRBJ2-2, with 7 bases that match TRBD2. Germline V gene lookup returns CDR1 ENHRY and CDR2 SYGVKD. CDR3 size: 15 residues. Germline trimming cut 6 bases from V and 2 bases from J; bases unmatched to any gene: 6. CDR3 nucleotide sequence: TGTGCCATCAGCTTGGGACTAACAAACACCGGGGAGCTGTTTTTT. Translating gives CAISLGLTNTGELFF.

The chain uses TRBV6-5 and TRBJ1-1, with D unresolved. The length of the CDR3 is 10 residues. CDR1 is MNHEY and CDR2 is SVGAGI in the germline V gene. V was shortened by 7 bases and J by 6 bases, with 6 bases between the two germline ends. CDR3 protein: CASTPPEAFF. CDR3 bases: TGTGCCAGCACCCCTCCTGAAGCTTTCTTT.

This clonotype was counted a few times. The chain employs TRBV11-3 and TRBJ2-5; D may be TRBD2 (5 bases). Germline assignment: CDR1 SGHNT and CDR2 YENEEA. Deletions cut 5 bases from V and 2 bases from J, with 12 bases between. CDR3 length equals 14 residues. CDR3 nucleotides: TGTGCCAGCAGCCCTCAACTAGGGCAAGAGACCCAGTACTTC. Translated: CASSPQLGQETQYF.

V and J are TRBV27 and TRBJ2-2, with D uncertain. This CDR3 has 12 amino acids. V gave up 6 bases and J gave up 6 bases, with 8 bases separating them. Germline CDR1 is MNHEY and CDR2 is SMNVEV (reference sequence). The CDR3 is CASRRTAGELFF. CDR3 coding DNA: TGTGCCAGCAGGAGGACGGCCGGGGAGCTGTTTTTT.

This clonotype was recorded many times. The V call is TRBV4-2, the J call TRBJ2-1; 9 bases align to TRBD2. Germline lookup yields CDR1 LGHNA and CDR2 YNFKEQ. J lost 2 bases, V lost 0 bases, and 2 bases had no gene match. The CDR3 runs to 16 residues. In nucleotides, the CDR3 is TGTGCCAGCAGCCAAGATGAGCGGGGGGCCTACAATGAGCAGTTCTTC. Protein: CASSQDERGAYNEQFF.